The 29 T cell receptor beta chains below all came from one sample that was sequenced in a study of T-cell memory formation after mild COVID-19. TCRdb re-called the 5' RACE reads with MiXCR, one entry per CDR3 protein. The repertoire holds 550,000 to 700,000 distinct CDR3 sequences, with roughly 18% as singletons. Sequenced sample: PBMCs or a T cell subset sorted from them (not recorded which). The receptors shown here come from an adult woman who had mild COVID-19 (a few samples of this study predate the infection). Cell type and time point are not known.

In the case of this clonotype: This clone may be a read error of a much larger clone one base away. The rearrangement joins TRBV11-2 to TRBJ2-2; D possibly corresponds to TRBD1 (5 bases). CDR1 is SGHAT, CDR2 FQNNGV, per germline. V gave up 0 bases and J gave up 3 bases, with 8 bases separating them. The CDR3 is 15 amino acids. The CDR3 here is CASSLDRAYTGELFF. The DNA of the CDR3 is TGTGCCAGCAGCTTAGACAGGGCGTACACCGGGGAGCTGTTTTTT.

The rearrangement joins TRBV20-1 to TRBJ2-7; 7 positions agree with TRBD2. The CDR3 is 13 amino acids. With 4 bases clipped from V and 4 bases from J, the junction kept 7 bases outside the gene matches. Germline loops: CDR1 DFQATT, CDR2 SNEGSKA (reference sequence). CDR3 region: CSAKREGGYEQYF. In DNA form, the CDR3 reads TGCAGTGCTAAGCGGGAAGGAGGGTACGAGCAGTACTTC.

This clonotype was observed a handful of times. The chain joins TRBV24-1 to TRBJ2-4, with unresolved D. The germline V gene has CDR1 KGHDR and CDR2 SFDVKD. V was shortened by 4 bases and J by 0 bases, with 9 bases between the two germline ends. This CDR3 has 15 residues. CDR3 nucleotides: TGTGCCACCAGTGACCCCAAGGAAGCCAAAAACATTCAGTACTTC. Protein product: CATSDPKEAKNIQYF.

The CDR3 sequence is CASSIVGSNTEAFF. The CDR3 DNA follows: TGTGCCAGTAGTATAGTTGGATCGAACACTGAAGCTTTCTTT. The chain recombines TRBV19 with TRBJ1-1; D not resolved. The CDR3 is made up of 14 amino acids. V lost 1 base, J lost 1 base, and 7 bases lay in between. Germline values: CDR1 LNHDA, CDR2 SQIVND (reference sequence).

The sample holds a few counts of this clonotype. Here the CDR3 reads CASSWRGRDTEAFF. For the CDR3, the DNA is TGTGCCAGCAGCTGGAGGGGCCGGGACACTGAAGCTTTCTTT. The V gene is TRBV7-6, the J gene TRBJ1-1, with D perhaps matching TRBD1 (5 bases). V lost 4 bases to trimming and J lost 3 bases, with 12 bases between them. Germline assignment: CDR1 SGHVS and CDR2 FNYEAQ. This CDR3 region has 14 residues.

The gene calls are TRBV10-3 and TRBJ1-5; D unclear. The CDR3 totals 14 residues. Trimming removed 3 bases at V and 0 bases at J, with 6 bases between. In germline, CDR1 is ENHRY, CDR2 SYGVKD. The CDR3 DNA is TGTGCCATCAGTGACAGCCCTAGCAATCAGCCCCAGCATTTT. The encoded protein is CAISDSPSNQPQHF.

The rearrangement uses TRBV7-8 and TRBJ2-1; 9 bases map to TRBD2. Germline assignment: CDR1 SGHVS and CDR2 FQNEAQ. V shed 7 bases and J 10 bases; nucleotides not matched to a gene: 11. The CDR3 is 14 amino acids. CDR3 DNA: TGTGCCAGCACCCGTAGCGGGAGTAAAGGAGAGCAGTTCTTC. Its protein product is CASTRSGSKGEQFF.

This clonotype was picked up a small number of times. The chain joins TRBV5-5 to TRBJ1-5; D not resolved. Germline CDR1 reads SGHKS; CDR2 reads YYEKEE (reference sequence). With 0 bases removed from V and 3 bases from J, the gap between germline ends came to 13 bases. The length of the CDR3 is 16 residues. For the CDR3, the DNA is TGTGCCAGCAGCTTGGCCCTAGGACTCTTCAATCAGCCCCAGCATTTT. This gives the protein CASSLALGLFNQPQHF.

With respect to this clonotype: The junction shows a germline mismatch at one end, possibly a read error. The chain is built from TRBV18 and TRBJ2-7; 9 nucleotides agree with TRBD1. The CDR3 contains 14 residues. Germline V CDR1 and CDR2: KGHSH, LQKENI. The CDR3: CASSPVGTGPGGFF. The CDR3 nucleotides read TGTGCCAGCTCACCAGTCGGGACAGGGCCCGGCGGTTTCTTC.

J is TRBJ1-1 and V is TRBV7-8; D might be TRBD1 (5 bases). The CDR3 consists of 19 residues. V lost 5 bases to trimming and J lost 1 base, with 26 bases between them. Germline lookup yields CDR1 SGHVS and CDR2 FQNEAQ. Here the CDR3 reads CASSTPERRAGRENTEAFF. DNA for the CDR3: TGTGCCAGCAGCACCCCCGAGCGGCGGGCAGGGAGGGAGAACACTGAAGCTTTCTTT.

V usage is TRBV2 and J usage is TRBJ2-7; 8 bases map to TRBD1. The CDR3 is 18 amino acids. The J segment lost 3 bases and the V segment lost 7 bases, leaving 20 bases of the junction unmatched. The germline CDR1 and CDR2 sequences are SNHLY and FYNNEI. The CDR3 DNA is TGTGCCAGCATTCGCCCTACCAAAACAGGGGGGTCCCTCTACGAGCAGTACTTC. Its translation is CASIRPTKTGGSLYEQYF.

This clonotype was picked up a small number of times. This rearrangement joins TRBV12-3 or TRBV12-4 to TRBJ2-7, with TRBD1 identical over 7 bases. The V gene end was trimmed by 5 bases and the J gene end by 4 bases; junction bases not matched to a gene: 8. The length of the CDR3 is 14 residues. DNA of the CDR3: TGTGCCAGCAGTGGGGACAGCGACGTATACGAGCAGTACTTC. Its translation is CASSGDSDVYEQYF.

This clonotype was observed a handful of times. The CDR3 loop is CSVGLLAGELFF. CDR3 sequence (DNA): TGCAGCGTTGGCCTCCTAGCCGGGGAGCTGTTTTTT. This sequence joins TRBV29-1 and TRBJ2-2; no firm D call. The germline V and J ends were trimmed by 4 bases and 6 bases, with 9 bases remaining between them. The CDR3 spans 12 residues. Germline CDR1 SQVTM, CDR2 ANQGSEA.

V usage is TRBV2 and J usage is TRBJ2-6; unclear D gene. V shed 6 bases and J shed 1 base, with 10 bases lying between them. This CDR3 has 15 amino acids. Germline V lookup: CDR1 SNHLY, CDR2 FYNNEI. The CDR3 DNA sequence: TGTGCCAGCAGCCGGGCGTCTTCTGGGGCCAACGTCCTGACTTTC. Protein: CASSRASSGANVLTF.

This chain joins TRBV27 and TRBJ2-1, with D perhaps TRBD1 (5 bases). With 2 bases removed from V and 4 bases from J, the gap between germline ends came to 9 bases. CDR3 length: 14 residues. The germline gives CDR1 MNHEY, CDR2 SMNVEV (reference sequence). The CDR3 loop reads CASSLQGTYNEQFF. DNA of the CDR3: TGTGCCAGCAGTTTACAGGGTACTTACAATGAGCAGTTCTTC.

This clonotype appeared a single time. The chain couples TRBV3-1 to TRBJ2-4, with D possibly TRBD2 on 6 matching bases. The CDR3 is 17 residues long. Trimming took off 3 bases at V and 0 bases at J, with 15 bases between the two ends. From germline, CDR1 is LGHDT and CDR2 YNNKEL (reference sequence). The DNA for the CDR3 is TGTGCCAGCAGCCACGACTCCGGCGGGGTAGCCAAAAACATTCAGTACTTC. Amino acids: CASSHDSGGVAKNIQYF.

The gene calls are TRBV2 and TRBJ1-6; D is possibly TRBD1 (5 bases). The CDR3 spans 13 residues. With 7 bases removed from V and 7 bases from J, the gap between germline ends came to 11 bases. The V gene's germline CDR1 is SNHLY and CDR2 FYNNEI. The CDR3 DNA follows: TGTGCCAGCATGCGGACACTGAATTCACCCCTCCACTTT. The encoded protein is CASMRTLNSPLHF.

The chain is built from TRBV29-1 and TRBJ2-7, with 8 bases lining up with TRBD1. The CDR3 has 13 amino acids. Germline CDR1 is SQVTM and CDR2 is ANQGSEA. Trimming took 5 bases from V and 5 from J; bases not matched to a gene: 8. The CDR3 region is CSVRRQGSHEQYF. As DNA, the CDR3 is TGCAGCGTTCGTCGACAGGGGTCCCACGAGCAGTACTTC.

The chain is built from TRBV12-3 or TRBV12-4 and TRBJ1-1; 8 bases fit TRBD1. The CDR3 has 15 residues. The V and J ends lost 5 bases and 1 base, in that order; junction bases with no gene match: 6. The CDR3 reads CASSPRQGRNTEAFF. The CDR3 DNA follows: TGTGCCAGCAGTCCCCGACAGGGGAGGAACACTGAAGCTTTCTTT.

This clonotype was seen more than once but under ten times. V usage is TRBV5-4 and J usage is TRBJ2-1; 8 bases align to TRBD2. Germline trimming cut 4 bases from V and 9 bases from J; bases unmatched to any gene: 12. The CDR3 sequence is 15 residues long. Per germline, CDR1 SGHNT and CDR2 YYREEE (reference sequence). The chain's CDR3 is CASSRSEREIGEQFF. The CDR3 DNA sequence: TGTGCCAGCAGCCGATCTGAGCGGGAGATTGGTGAGCAGTTCTTC.

This clonotype was counted only a few times. This chain joins TRBV9 and TRBJ2-7, with no clear D. Germline CDR1 reads SGDLS; CDR2 reads YYNGEE. V was clipped by 0 bases and J by 4 bases, with 11 bases between them. The CDR3 contains 14 residues. This CDR3 reads CASSVAQSDYEQYF. The CDR3 nucleotides are TGTGCCAGCAGCGTAGCTCAGAGCGATTACGAGCAGTACTTC.

There are a few counts of this clonotype. The J gene is TRBJ2-5, the V gene TRBV7-7, with D perhaps assigned TRBD1 or TRBD2 (5 bases each). CDR3 length: 14 amino acids. V was shortened by 2 bases and J by 1 base, with 8 bases between the two germline ends. Germline V CDR1 and CDR2: SSHAT, FNYEAQ (reference sequence). Here the CDR3 DNA reads TGTGCCAGCAGCTTAATGGGACCCCAAGAGACCCAGTACTTC. As protein: CASSLMGPQETQYF.

The chain recombines TRBV29-1 with TRBJ1-2; TRBD1 matches at 7 bases. In germline, CDR1 is SQVTM, CDR2 ANQGSEA. Trimming cost V 4 bases and J 6 bases; bases outside gene matches: 2. CDR3 length: 11 residues. The CDR3 DNA reads as TGCAGCGTTGGACAGGGAGATGGCTACACCTTC. Translating it yields CSVGQGDGYTF. Combining the CDR3 with reference TRBV29-1 and TRBJ1-2 gives the whole variable domain SAVISQKPSRDICQRGTSLTIQCQVDSQVTMMFWYRQQPGQSLTLIATANQGSEATYESGFVIDKFPISRPNLTFSTLTVSNMSPEDSSIYLCSVGQGDGYTFGSGTRLTVV.

This clonotype was observed a handful of times. At one end the junction does not follow the germline gene, possibly because of a read error. The chain recombines TRBV14 with TRBJ2-7; TRBD2 aligns across 8 bases. CDR1 is SGHDN, CDR2 FVKESK, per germline. This CDR3 region has 13 residues. CDR3 DNA sequence: TGTGCCAGCAGCCAAACCGCGGCGGGAGGCCTTAACTTC. Translating it yields CASSQTAAGGLNF.

This chain joins TRBV25-1 and TRBJ2-7; TRBD1 aligns across 7 bases. Trimming took 5 bases from V and 5 from J; bases not matched to a gene: 9. CDR1 is MGHDK, CDR2 SYGVNS, per germline. CDR3 length: 14 residues. This CDR3 reads CASSLTGLGHEQYF. For the CDR3, the DNA is TGTGCCAGCAGTTTGACAGGGCTGGGGCACGAGCAGTACTTC.

In its sample, this clonotype was seen a few times. The CDR3 DNA reads as TGTGCCAGCAGCCCGAGTACCACCTATGGCTACACCTTC. The encoded protein is CASSPSTTYGYTF. The V call is TRBV5-6, the J call TRBJ1-2; D remains unclear. Germline assignment: CDR1 SGHDT and CDR2 YYEEEE. Trimming pared 4 bases from V and 4 bases from J, leaving 11 bases between. This CDR3 has 13 amino acids.

This clonotype has more than one count but fewer than ten. The rearrangement uses TRBV6-6 and TRBJ2-5, with no clear D. The germline V and J ends were trimmed by 0 bases and 5 bases, with 10 bases remaining between them. This CDR3 has 14 amino acids. Per germline, CDR1 MNHNY and CDR2 SVGAGI (reference sequence). The CDR3 DNA sequence: TGTGCCAGCAGTTACTCGTCCAGCGTCGAGACCCAGTACTTC. Translated, it gives CASSYSSSVETQYF.

This clonotype was seen only a few times. The chain recombines TRBV6-1 with TRBJ2-7, with 8 bases fitting TRBD2. CDR1 is MNHNS and CDR2 is SASEGT in the germline V gene. Trimming removed 2 bases from V and 0 bases from J; junction bases left unmatched: 3. The CDR3 extends over 15 amino acids. The CDR3 DNA reads as TGTGCCAGCAGTGAATGGAGCGGGAGCTCCTACGAGCAGTACTTC. It translates to CASSEWSGSSYEQYF.

V is TRBV7-8 and J is TRBJ2-7; 11 bases fit TRBD1. From germline, CDR1 is SGHVS and CDR2 FQNEAQ. Losses at the gene ends were 5 bases for V and 4 bases for J; bases not matched to a gene: 7. The CDR3 extends over 15 amino acids. CDR3 nucleotide sequence: TGTGCCAGCAGCCTCCGGGACAGGGGGACGTACGAGCAGTACTTC. As protein: CASSLRDRGTYEQYF.